This T cell receptor (beta chain) was observed in a study of early T cells in non-severe SARS-CoV-2 infection (dated by TCRdb to about 2021). Broadly, across the study: Bulk RNA from unsorted whole blood was used for TCR sequencing, so alpha and beta chains could not be paired. Study-wide conclusions, independent of this receptor: Matching against VDJdb was skewed toward anti-spike CD8 responses, likely underestimated virus-specific expansions, and missed private and CD4 specificities.

The study was a case-control design nested within a healthcare worker cohort in London, UK, with weekly nasopharyngeal swab PCR tests and blood sampling. Healthcare workers were recruited between 23 and 31 March 2020, during the week of the UK lockdown, and were followed weekly for up to roughly 16 weeks. Its CDR3 holds 16 amino acids, cysteine through phenylalanine. Of the read, only the CDR3 DNA is kept; its 48 bases are in frame from base 1. With regard to this clonotype: Its antigen remains unidentified. Base-call qualities are not available, and no considerably larger clone is one nucleotide away.

The method behind the library was 5' RACE. Sequencer: NextSeq 500. Unique molecular identifiers were attached to individual cDNA molecules in the TCR library protocol so that sequencing error and PCR bias could be corrected. TCR alpha and beta chains were both sequenced, and the abundances of alpha and beta sequences in each sample were closely correlated with each other. The source study handled its data this way. V gene, J gene and CDR3 annotation of TCR sequences was performed with Decombinator V4. Expanded TCRs were defined as changing significantly between any two time points under a Poisson model with p below 0.0001. TCR abundances were normalised to the total number of TCRs sequenced per sample and expressed as counts per million. MAIT TCRs were defined by TRAV1-2 paired with TRAJ12, TRAJ20 or TRAJ33, and iNKT TCRs by TRAV10 paired with TRAJ18. VDJdb, accessed 1 November 2021, was searched for CMV, EBV and SARS-CoV-2 annotated TCRs, with TCRs annotated for multiple antigens excluded. TCRdb applied fastp at Q25 and MiXCR to the public reads, then kept only in-frame beta chains. Rows with one shared CDR3 protein collapse into an entry with the most common genes and DNA. TCRdb, not the authors, supplied the V and J calls. The sample includes around 66,000 distinct CDR3 sequences, with roughly an eighth observed a single time. Of the sample, over 6.5% is held by the ten largest clones.

The chain uses TRBV3-2 and TRBJ1-6; TRBD1, the D gene given by the table, was not confirmed from the DNA. TRBV3-2 is a known pseudogene. The clonotype comes from an adult who was a healthcare worker with PCR-confirmed SARS-CoV-2 infection or an uninfected control (not recorded which). Source material: whole blood. The CDR3: CASSLKDRLNNSPLHF. Read as DNA, the sequence is TGTGCCAGCAGCCTGAAGGACAGACTTAATAATTCACCCCTCCACTTT.